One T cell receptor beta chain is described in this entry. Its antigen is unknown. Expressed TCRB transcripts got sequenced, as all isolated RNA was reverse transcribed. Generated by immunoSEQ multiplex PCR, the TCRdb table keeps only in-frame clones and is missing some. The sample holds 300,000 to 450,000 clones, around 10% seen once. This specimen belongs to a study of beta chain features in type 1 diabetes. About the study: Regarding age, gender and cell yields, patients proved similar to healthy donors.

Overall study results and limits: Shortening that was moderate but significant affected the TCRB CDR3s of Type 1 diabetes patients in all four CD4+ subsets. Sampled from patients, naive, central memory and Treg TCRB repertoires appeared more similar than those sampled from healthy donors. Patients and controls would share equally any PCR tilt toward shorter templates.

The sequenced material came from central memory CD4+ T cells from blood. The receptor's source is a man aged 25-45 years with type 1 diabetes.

This CDR3 is CASLSGGRDEQYF. The DNA for the CDR3 is TGTGCCAGCCTATCAGGGGGTCGTGACGAGCAGTACTTC. The chain is built from TRBV6-5 and TRBJ2-7; 7 bases agree with TRBD1. Germline-derived CDR1 and CDR2 are MNHEY and SVGAGI. With V trimmed by 8 bases and J by 5 bases, 9 bases remained unmatched. The CDR3 length is 13 residues.